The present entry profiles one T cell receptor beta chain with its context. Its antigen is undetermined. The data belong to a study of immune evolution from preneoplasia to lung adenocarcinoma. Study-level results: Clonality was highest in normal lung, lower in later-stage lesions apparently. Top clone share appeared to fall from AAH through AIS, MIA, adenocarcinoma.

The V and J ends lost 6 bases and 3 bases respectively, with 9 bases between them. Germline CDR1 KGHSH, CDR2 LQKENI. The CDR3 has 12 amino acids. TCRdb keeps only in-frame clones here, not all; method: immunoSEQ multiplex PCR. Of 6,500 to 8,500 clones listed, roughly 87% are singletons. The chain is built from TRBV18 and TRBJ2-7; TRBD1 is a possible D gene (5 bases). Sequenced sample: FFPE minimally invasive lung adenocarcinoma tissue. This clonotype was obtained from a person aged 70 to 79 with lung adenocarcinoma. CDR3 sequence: CASSPDSYEQYF. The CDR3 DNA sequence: TGTGCCAGCTCGCCCGACAGCTACGAGCAGTACTTC. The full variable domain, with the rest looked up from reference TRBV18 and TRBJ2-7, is NAGVMQNPRHLVRRRGQEARLRCSPMKGHSHVYWYRQLPEEGLKFMVYLQKENIIDESGMPKERFSAEFPKEGPSILRIQQVVRGDSAAYFCASSPDSYEQYFGPGTRLTVT.